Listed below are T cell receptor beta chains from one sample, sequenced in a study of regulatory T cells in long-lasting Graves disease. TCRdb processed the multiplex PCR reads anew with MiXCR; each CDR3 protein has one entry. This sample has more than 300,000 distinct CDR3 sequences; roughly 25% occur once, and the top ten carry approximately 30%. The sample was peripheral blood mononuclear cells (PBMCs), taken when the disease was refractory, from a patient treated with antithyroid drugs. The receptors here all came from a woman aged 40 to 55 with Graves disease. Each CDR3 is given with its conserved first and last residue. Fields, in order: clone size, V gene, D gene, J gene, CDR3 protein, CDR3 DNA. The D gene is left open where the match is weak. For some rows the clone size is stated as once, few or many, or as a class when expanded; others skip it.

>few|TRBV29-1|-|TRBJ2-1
CSVERVLNYEQFF
TGCAGCGTTGAAAGGGTGTTGAACTATGAGCAGTTCTTC
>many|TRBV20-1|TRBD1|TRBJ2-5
CSARVQGTGILETQYF
TGCAGTGCTAGGGTCCAGGGGACAGGCATACTAGAGACCCAGTACTTC
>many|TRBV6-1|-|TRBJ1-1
CASSPTGTVNTEAFF
TGTGCCAGCAGTCCAACCGGGACGGTGAACACTGAAGCTTTCTTT
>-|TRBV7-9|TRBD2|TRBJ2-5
CASSFRIAGFQETQYF
TGTGCCAGCAGCTTTCGGATAGCGGGGTTTCAAGAGACCCAGTACTTC
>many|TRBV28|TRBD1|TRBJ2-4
CASSTGQPIAKNIQYF
TGTGCCAGCAGTACGGGACAGCCTATTGCCAAAAACATTCAGTACTTC
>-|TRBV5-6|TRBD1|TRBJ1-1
CASSFAGQGDTEAFF
TGTGCCAGCAGCTTTGCGGGACAGGGAGACACTGAAGCTTTCTTT
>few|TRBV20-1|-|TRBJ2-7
CSASDRLSSWAYEQYF
TGCAGTGCCAGTGACCGTCTATCTAGTTGGGCTTACGAGCAGTACTTC
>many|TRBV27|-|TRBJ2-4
CASSLSYPLIQYF
TGTGCCAGCAGTCTTTCATACCCCCTCATTCAGTACTTC
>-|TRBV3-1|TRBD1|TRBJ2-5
CASSLDSFGQGLRETQYF
TGTGCCAGCAGCCTAGATTCTTTTGGACAGGGCCTTCGAGAGACCCAGTACTTC
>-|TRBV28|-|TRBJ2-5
CASSPSRYGTQYF
TGTGCCAGCAGTCCCTCGAGATATGGGACCCAGTACTTC
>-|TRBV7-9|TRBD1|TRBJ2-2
CASSSNNRGVYTGELFF
TGTGCCAGCAGCTCGAACAACAGGGGAGTATACACCGGGGAGCTGTTTTTT
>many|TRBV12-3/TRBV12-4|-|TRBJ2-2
CASSFLGELFF
TGTGCCAGCAGTTTCCTCGGGGAGCTGTTTTTT
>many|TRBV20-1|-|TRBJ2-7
CSADYGYEQYF
TGCAGTGCTGACTATGGTTACGAGCAGTACTTC
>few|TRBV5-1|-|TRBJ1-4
CASSLGGVVDSSRKLFF
TGCGCCAGCAGCTTGGGAGGCGTGGTTGATTCTTCGAGAAAACTGTTTTTT
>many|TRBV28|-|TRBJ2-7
CASKPGRSSYEQYF
TGTGCCAGCAAACCGGGACGGAGCTCCTACGAGCAGTACTTC
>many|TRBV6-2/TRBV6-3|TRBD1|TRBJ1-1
CASSYEGARTEAFF
TGTGCCAGCAGTTACGAGGGGGCCAGGACTGAAGCTTTCTTT
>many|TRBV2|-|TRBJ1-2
CASSEGRWQYGYTF
TGTGCCAGCAGTGAAGGGAGGTGGCAGTATGGCTACACCTTC
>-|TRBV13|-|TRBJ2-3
CASSIRTSTDTQYF
TGTGCCAGCAGCATAAGGACCTCCACAGATACGCAGTATTTT
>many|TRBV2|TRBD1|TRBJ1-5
CASSENRDRGVRSNQPQHF
TGTGCCAGCAGTGAAAACCGGGACAGGGGGGTCCGGAGCAATCAGCCCCAGCATTTT
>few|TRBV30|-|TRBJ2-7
CAWSVPLYGRGNYEQYF
TGTGCCTGGAGTGTCCCCTTGTATGGCAGGGGAAACTACGAGCAGTACTTC
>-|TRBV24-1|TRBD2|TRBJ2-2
CATSDLAGTNTGELFF
TGTGCCACCAGTGATCTAGCGGGGACGAACACCGGGGAGCTGTTTTTT
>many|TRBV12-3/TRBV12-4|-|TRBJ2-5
CASSWSGETQYF
TGTGCCAGCAGTTGGTCAGGGGAGACCCAGTACTTC
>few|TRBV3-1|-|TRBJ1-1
CASSQGTSPMNTEAFF
TGTGCCAGCAGCCAAGGTACAAGCCCAATGAACACTGAAGCTTTCTTT
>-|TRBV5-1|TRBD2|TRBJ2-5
CASSAGLAGAVYQETQYF
TGCGCCAGCAGCGCGGGACTAGCGGGCGCCGTATATCAAGAGACCCAGTACTTC
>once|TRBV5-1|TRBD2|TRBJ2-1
CASSLGSGRDPVFFF
TGCGCCAGCAGCTTGGGTAGCGGGAGGGACCCCGTATTTTTCTTC
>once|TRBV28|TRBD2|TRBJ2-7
CASSQAASGAEQYF
TGTGCCAGCAGCCAAGCCGCTAGCGGGGCCGAGCAGTACTTC
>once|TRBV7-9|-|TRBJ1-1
CASSLLQGSEAFF
TGTGCCAGCAGCTTATTACAGGGATCAGAAGCTTTCTTT
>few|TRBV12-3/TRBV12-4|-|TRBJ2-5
CASSLGGLILPYETQYF
TGTGCCAGCAGTTTAGGCGGACTAATTTTGCCCTACGAGACCCAGTACTTC
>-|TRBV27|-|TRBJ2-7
CASRSDGYFYEQYF
TGTGCCAGCAGATCTGACGGTTACTTCTACGAGCAGTACTTC
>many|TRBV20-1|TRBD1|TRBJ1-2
CSASLTGDYGYTF
TGCAGTGCTAGTCTGACAGGGGACTATGGCTACACCTTC
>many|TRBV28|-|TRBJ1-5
CASRLGQMSNQPQHF
TGTGCCAGCAGACTAGGACAGATGAGCAATCAGCCCCAGCATTTT
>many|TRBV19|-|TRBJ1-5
CASSTGNQPQHF
TGTGCCAGCAGTACAGGGAATCAGCCCCAGCATTTT
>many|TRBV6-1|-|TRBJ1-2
CASRAFQTYGYTF
TGTGCCAGCAGGGCGTTCCAAACCTATGGCTACACCTTC
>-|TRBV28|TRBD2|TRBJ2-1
CASRSTSGVYNEQFF
TGTGCCAGCAGGTCAACTAGCGGCGTCTACAATGAGCAGTTCTTC
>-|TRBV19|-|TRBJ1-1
CASSTRGFAEAFF
TGTGCCAGTAGTACAAGGGGGTTCGCTGAAGCTTTCTTT
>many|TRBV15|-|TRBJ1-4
CATSREHPVREKLFF
TGTGCCACCAGCAGAGAGCACCCCGTGAGGGAAAAACTGTTTTTT
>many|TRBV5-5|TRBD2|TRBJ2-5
CASSRRGDQETQYF
TGTGCCAGCAGCCGGCGGGGGGACCAAGAGACCCAGTACTTC
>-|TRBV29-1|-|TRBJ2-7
CSVVGRGVSYEQYF
TGCAGCGTTGTTGGCCGAGGGGTCTCCTACGAGCAGTACTTC
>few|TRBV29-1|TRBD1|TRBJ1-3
CSVQLTGQGNTIYF
TGCAGCGTTCAGCTAACGGGACAGGGAAACACCATATATTTT
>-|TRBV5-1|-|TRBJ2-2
CASSLDLKIHTGELFF
TGCGCCAGCAGCTTGGATCTGAAAATTCACACCGGGGAGCTGTTTTTT